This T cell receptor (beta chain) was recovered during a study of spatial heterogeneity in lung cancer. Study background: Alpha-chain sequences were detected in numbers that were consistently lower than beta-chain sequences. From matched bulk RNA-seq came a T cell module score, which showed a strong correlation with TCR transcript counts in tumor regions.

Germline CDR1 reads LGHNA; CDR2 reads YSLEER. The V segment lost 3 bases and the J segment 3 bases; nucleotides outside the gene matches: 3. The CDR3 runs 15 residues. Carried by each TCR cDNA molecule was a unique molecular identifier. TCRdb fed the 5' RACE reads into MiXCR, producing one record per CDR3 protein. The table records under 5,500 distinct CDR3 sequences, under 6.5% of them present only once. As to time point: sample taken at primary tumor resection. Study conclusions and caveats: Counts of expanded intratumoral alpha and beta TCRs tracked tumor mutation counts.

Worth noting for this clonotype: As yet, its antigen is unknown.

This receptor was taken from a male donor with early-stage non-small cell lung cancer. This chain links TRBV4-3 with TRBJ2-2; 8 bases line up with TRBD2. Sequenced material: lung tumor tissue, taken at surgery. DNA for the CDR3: TGCGCCAGCAGCCACACTAGCGGCGACACCGGGGAGCTGTTTTTT. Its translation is CASSHTSGDTGELFF.